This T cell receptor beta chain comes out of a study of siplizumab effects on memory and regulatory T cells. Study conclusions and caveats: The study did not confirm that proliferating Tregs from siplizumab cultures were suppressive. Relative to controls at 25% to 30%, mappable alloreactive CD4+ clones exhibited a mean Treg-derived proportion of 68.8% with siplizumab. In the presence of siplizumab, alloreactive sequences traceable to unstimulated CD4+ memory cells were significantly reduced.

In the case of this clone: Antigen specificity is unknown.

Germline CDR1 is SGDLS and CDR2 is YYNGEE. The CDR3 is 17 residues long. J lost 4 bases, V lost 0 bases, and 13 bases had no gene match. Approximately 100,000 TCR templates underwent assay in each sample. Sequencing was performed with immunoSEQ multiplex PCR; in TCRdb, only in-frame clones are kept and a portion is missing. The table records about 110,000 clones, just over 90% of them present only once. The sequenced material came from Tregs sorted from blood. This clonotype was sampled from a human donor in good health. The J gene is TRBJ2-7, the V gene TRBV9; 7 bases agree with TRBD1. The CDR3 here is CASSVASWGQRPYEQYF. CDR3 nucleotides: TGTGCCAGCAGCGTAGCTTCTTGGGGACAGAGGCCTTACGAGCAGTACTTC. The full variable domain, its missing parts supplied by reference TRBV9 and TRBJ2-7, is DSGVTQTPKHLITATGQRVTLRCSPRSGDLSVYWYQQSLDQGLQFLIQYYNGEERAKGNILERFSAQQFPDLHSELNLSSLELGDSALYFCASSVASWGQRPYEQYFGPGTRLTVT.